The clone carrying this T cell receptor beta chain was detected only once. Its target is unknown. The record originates from a study of T cell responses to AZD1222 COVID-19 vaccine. Study at large: Researchers grouped second doses given at about 4 or about 12 weeks into one pool. Study-level findings and limits: Unmutated variant regions reportedly attract nearly half of all spike-specific TCRs.

V dropped 6 bases and J dropped 1 base, with 7 bases sitting between them. There are 12 residues in the CDR3. Germline lookup yields CDR1 SGHVS and CDR2 FQNEAQ. Sequenced by immunoSEQ multiplex PCR; TCRdb stores in-frame clones only, minus some. The table shows about 140,000 clones, with about 90% occurring only once. This chain uses TRBV7-8 with TRBJ2-7; D may be TRBD2 (6 bases). The source is an adult in good health. The sample consisted of peripheral blood, taken on day 0 of AZD1222 vaccination. The CDR3 reads CASRAGSYEQYF. In nucleotides, the CDR3 is TGTGCCAGCAGGGCGGGGTCCTACGAGCAGTACTTC.